The clone carrying this T cell receptor (beta chain) was counted a few times. Its antigen is unidentified. Each cDNA held unique molecular identifiers, and template switching gave it a universal primer site. MiXCR, run by TCRdb on the 5' RACE reads, gives a single entry per CDR3 protein. The table records about 240,000 distinct CDR3 sequences, roughly an eighth of them present only once. The data derive from a study of identical twins. Study observations and caveats: While abundant cord blood beta clonotypes carried fewer insertions, memory repertoires showed no such pattern.

The CDR3 extends over 16 amino acids. The germline V gene encodes CDR1 ENHRY and CDR2 SYGVKD. The V and J ends lost 4 bases and 5 bases, in that order; junction bases with no gene match: 7. These data are also associated with another study on yellow fever vaccine responses in identical twins.

This sequence was found in a woman younger than 30 in good health. The sample comprised memory (CD45RO+) T cells sorted from blood. The V gene is TRBV10-3, the J gene TRBJ2-5; 13 nucleotides line up with TRBD2. CDR3 DNA: TGTGCCATCAGTGCCGGGACTAGCGGGATTTCGGAGACCCAGTACTTC. This sequence encodes CAISAGTSGISETQYF.